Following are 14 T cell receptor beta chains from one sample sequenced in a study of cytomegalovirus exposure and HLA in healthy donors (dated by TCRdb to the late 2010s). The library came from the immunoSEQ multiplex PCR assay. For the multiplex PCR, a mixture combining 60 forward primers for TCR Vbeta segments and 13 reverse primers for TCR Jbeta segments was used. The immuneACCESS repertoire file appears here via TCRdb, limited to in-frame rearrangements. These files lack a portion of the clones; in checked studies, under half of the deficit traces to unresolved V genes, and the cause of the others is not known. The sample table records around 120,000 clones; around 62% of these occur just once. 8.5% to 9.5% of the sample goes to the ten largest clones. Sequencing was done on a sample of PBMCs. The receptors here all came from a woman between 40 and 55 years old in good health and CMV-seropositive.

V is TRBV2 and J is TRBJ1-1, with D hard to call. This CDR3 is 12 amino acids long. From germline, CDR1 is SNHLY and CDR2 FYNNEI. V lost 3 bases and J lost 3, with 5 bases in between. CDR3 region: CASSDADTEAFF. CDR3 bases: TGTGCCAGCAGTGATGCGGACACTGAAGCTTTCTTT.

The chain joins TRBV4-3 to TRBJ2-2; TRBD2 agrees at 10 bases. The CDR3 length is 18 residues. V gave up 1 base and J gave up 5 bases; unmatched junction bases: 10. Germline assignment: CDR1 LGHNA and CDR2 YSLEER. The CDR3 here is CASSQVRTSGTGTGELFF. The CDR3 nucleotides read TGCGCCAGCAGCCAAGTTAGGACTAGCGGTACAGGGACCGGGGAGCTGTTTTTT.

The CDR3 sequence is CASSYSGRAYEQYF. The CDR3 DNA follows: TGTGCCAGCAGTTACTCGGGCAGGGCCTACGAGCAGTACTTC. The chain joins TRBV6-5 to TRBJ2-7; maybe TRBD1 (5 bases). Trimming removed 0 bases at V and 2 bases at J, with 8 bases between. The CDR3 runs to 14 residues. Germline lookup yields CDR1 MNHEY and CDR2 SVGAGI.

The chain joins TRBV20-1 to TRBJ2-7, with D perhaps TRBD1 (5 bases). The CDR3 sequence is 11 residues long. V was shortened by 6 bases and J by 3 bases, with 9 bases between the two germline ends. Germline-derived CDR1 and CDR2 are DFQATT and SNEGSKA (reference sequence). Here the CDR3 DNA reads TGCAGTGCCCACGACAGCTACGAGCAGTACTTC. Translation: CSAHDSYEQYF.

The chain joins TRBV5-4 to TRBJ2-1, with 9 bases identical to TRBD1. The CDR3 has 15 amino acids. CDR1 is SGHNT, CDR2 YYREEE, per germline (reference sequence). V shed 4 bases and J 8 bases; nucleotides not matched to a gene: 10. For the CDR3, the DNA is TGTGCCAGCAGCCGTTGGACAGGGGACGCGGATGAGCAGTTCTTC. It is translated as CASSRWTGDADEQFF.

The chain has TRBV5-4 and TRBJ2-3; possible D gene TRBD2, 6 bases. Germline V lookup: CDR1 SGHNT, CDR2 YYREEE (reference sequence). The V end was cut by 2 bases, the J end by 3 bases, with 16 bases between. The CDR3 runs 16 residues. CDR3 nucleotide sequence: TGTGCCAGCAGCTTCTACCGACTAGAGGGTACAGATACGCAGTATTTT. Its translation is CASSFYRLEGTDTQYF. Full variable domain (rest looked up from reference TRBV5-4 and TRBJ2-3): ETGVTQSPTHLIKTRGQQVTLRCSSQSGHNTVSWYQQALGQGPQFIFQYYREEENGRGNFPPRFSGLQFPNYSSELNVNALELDDSALYLCASSFYRLEGTDTQYFGPGTRLTVL.

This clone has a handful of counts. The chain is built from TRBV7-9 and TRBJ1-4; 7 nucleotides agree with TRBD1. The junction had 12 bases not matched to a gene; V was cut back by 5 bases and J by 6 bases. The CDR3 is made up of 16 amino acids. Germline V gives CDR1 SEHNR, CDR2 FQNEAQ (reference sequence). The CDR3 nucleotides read TGTGCCAGCAGCGCGGGGACAGTTGTGTATCATGAAAAACTGTTTTTT. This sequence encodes CASSAGTVVYHEKLFF.

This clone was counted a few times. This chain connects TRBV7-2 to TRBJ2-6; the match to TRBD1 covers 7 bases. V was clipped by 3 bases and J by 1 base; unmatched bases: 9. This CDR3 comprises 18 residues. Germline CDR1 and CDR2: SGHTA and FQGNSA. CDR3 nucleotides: TGTGCCAGCAGCTTTTTGACAGGGTTTTCTTCTGGGGCCAACGTCCTGACTTTC. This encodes CASSFLTGFSSGANVLTF.

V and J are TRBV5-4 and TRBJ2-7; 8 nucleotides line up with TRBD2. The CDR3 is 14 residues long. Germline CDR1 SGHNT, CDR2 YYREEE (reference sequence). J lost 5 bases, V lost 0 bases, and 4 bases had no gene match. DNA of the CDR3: TGTGCCAGCAGCTTGGTTGGACTAGCTGACGAGCAGTACTTC. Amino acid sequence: CASSLVGLADEQYF.

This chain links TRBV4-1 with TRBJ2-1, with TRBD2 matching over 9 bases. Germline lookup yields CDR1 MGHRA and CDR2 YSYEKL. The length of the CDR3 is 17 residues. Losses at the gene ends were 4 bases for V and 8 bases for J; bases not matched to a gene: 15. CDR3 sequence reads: CASSPGLAGSHRYEQFF. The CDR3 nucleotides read TGCGCCAGCAGCCCAGGGCTAGCGGGATCTCATCGGTATGAGCAGTTCTTC.

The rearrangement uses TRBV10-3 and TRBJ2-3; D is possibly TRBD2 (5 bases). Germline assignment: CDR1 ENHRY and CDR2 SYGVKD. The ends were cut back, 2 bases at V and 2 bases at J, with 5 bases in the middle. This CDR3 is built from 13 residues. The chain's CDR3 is CAISERDTDTQYF. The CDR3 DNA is TGTGCCATCAGTGAGCGGGACACAGATACGCAGTATTTT.

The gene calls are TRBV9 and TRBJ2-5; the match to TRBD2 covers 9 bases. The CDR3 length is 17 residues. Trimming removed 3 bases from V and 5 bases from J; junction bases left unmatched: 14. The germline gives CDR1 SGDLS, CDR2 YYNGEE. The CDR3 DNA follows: TGTGCCAGCAGCGGCGGGAGGGTAGCGGGAGAGCTGGAGACCCAGTACTTC. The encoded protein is CASSGGRVAGELETQYF.

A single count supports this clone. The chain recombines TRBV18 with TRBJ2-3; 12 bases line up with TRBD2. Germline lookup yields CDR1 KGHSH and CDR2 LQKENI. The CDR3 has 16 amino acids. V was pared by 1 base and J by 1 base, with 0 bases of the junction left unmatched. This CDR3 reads CASSPRLAGGTDTQYF. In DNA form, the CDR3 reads TGTGCCAGCTCACCACGACTAGCGGGAGGCACAGATACGCAGTATTTT.

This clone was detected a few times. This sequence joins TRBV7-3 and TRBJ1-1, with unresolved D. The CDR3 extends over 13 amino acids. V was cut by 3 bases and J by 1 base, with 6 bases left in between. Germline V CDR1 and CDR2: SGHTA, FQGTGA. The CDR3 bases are TGTGCCAGCAGCTTGATAGCGAACACTGAAGCTTTCTTT. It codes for CASSLIANTEAFF.